These 28 T cell receptor beta chains came from one sample sequenced in a study of beta chain features in type 1 diabetes. Every bit of the isolated RNA underwent reverse transcription, so sequencing read expressed TCRB transcripts. The protocol was immunoSEQ multiplex PCR, while the TCRdb copy is restricted to in-frame clones and leaves out a portion. The sample comprises fewer than 300,000 clones, 20% of which are singletons, and 0.028% rests with the top ten. Points from the study as a whole: Moderate yet significant TCRB CDR3 shortening was seen in Type 1 diabetes patients in all four CD4+ subsets.

These TCRs' antigens remain unknown. The sample comprised naive CD4+ T cells from blood. The receptors originated from a woman between 35 and 50 years old with type 1 diabetes.

This clone was picked up a small number of times. The chain joins TRBV19 to TRBJ1-5; D unclear. V dropped 1 base and J dropped 4 bases, with 5 bases sitting between them. The germline CDR1 and CDR2 sequences are LNHDA and SQIVND (reference sequence). The CDR3 is 13 residues long. The CDR3 loop is CASSIVPNQPQHF. The CDR3 bases are TGTGCCAGTAGTATAGTCCCTAATCAGCCCCAGCATTTT. Drawing the rest from reference TRBV19 and TRBJ1-5, the complete variable domain is DGGITQSPKYLFRKEGQNVTLSCEQNLNHDAMYWYRQDPGQGLRLIYYSQIVNDFQKGDIAEGYSVSREKKESFPLTVTSAQKNPTAFYLCASSIVPNQPQHFGDGTRLSIL.

This clone was counted a few times. The V gene is TRBV27, the J gene TRBJ2-1, with D perhaps matching TRBD1 (5 bases). The germline V gene has CDR1 MNHEY and CDR2 SMNVEV (reference sequence). V lost 2 bases, J lost 2 bases, and 10 bases lay in between. The CDR3 is 15 amino acids. CDR3 sequence (DNA): TGTGCCAGCAGTTTAACAGGAGACCCCTACAATGAGCAGTTCTTC. The encoded protein is CASSLTGDPYNEQFF.

This clone was observed a few times. This rearrangement joins TRBV4-2 to TRBJ1-1, with 9 bases that match TRBD1. V gave up 5 bases and J gave up 1 base; unmatched junction bases: 11. The CDR3 loop spans 17 amino acids. Germline V CDR1 and CDR2: LGHNA, YNFKEQ. The chain's CDR3 is CASSNPGQGLPNTEAFF. Written as DNA, the CDR3 is TGTGCCAGCAGCAATCCGGGACAGGGCTTGCCGAACACTGAAGCTTTCTTT.

This chain connects TRBV5-4 to TRBJ1-2; the match to TRBD1 covers 10 bases. Per germline, CDR1 SGHNT and CDR2 YYREEE (reference sequence). The CDR3 is 17 amino acids. The V segment lost 4 bases and the J segment 8 bases; nucleotides outside the gene matches: 17. DNA of the CDR3: TGTGCCAGCAGCGGAGGGTTGGGGACAGGGGTAATCCAAGGCTACACCTTC. Amino acid sequence: CASSGGLGTGVIQGYTF.

This chain connects TRBV29-1 to TRBJ1-5, with D perhaps TRBD1 (6 bases). The germline V gene has CDR1 SQVTM and CDR2 ANQGSEA. V lost 6 bases and J lost 5, with 17 bases in between. The CDR3 is made up of 14 amino acids. This CDR3 is CSVSGTSPDQPQHF. CDR3 sequence (DNA): TGCAGCGTATCAGGGACATCACCGGATCAGCCCCAGCATTTT.

The chain uses TRBV18 and TRBJ2-1, with D possibly being TRBD1 (6 bases). The CDR3 covers 14 residues. V was cut by 2 bases and J by 3 bases, with 8 bases left in between. Germline V lookup: CDR1 KGHSH, CDR2 LQKENI. The CDR3 region is CASSPGGIYNEQFF. The CDR3 bases are TGTGCCAGCTCACCAGGGGGCATCTACAATGAGCAGTTCTTC.

The chain couples TRBV28 to TRBJ2-7; 7 positions match TRBD1. V lost 8 bases, J lost 1 base, and 8 bases stayed unmatched. This CDR3 region has 14 residues. Germline CDR1 is MDHEN and CDR2 is SYDVKM. The CDR3 coding sequence is TGTGCCAGCGATCGAGCGGACAGGTCCTACGAGCAGTACTTC. It specifies CASDRADRSYEQYF.

The rearrangement joins TRBV29-1 to TRBJ2-4, with a tentative D call TRBD1 (6 bases). Germline values: CDR1 SQVTM, CDR2 ANQGSEA. The CDR3 spans 13 residues. V dropped 4 bases and J dropped 3 bases, with 10 bases sitting between them. The CDR3 DNA reads as TGCAGCGTTGCTAAAGGGGGCAAAAACATTCAGTACTTC. Protein: CSVAKGGKNIQYF.

This clone was seen more than once but under ten times. The rearrangement links TRBV7-2 to TRBJ2-7, with D tentatively TRBD1 (5 bases). With 4 bases removed from V and 4 bases from J, the gap between germline ends came to 11 bases. Germline CDR1 SGHTA, CDR2 FQGNSA. This CDR3 is 13 amino acids long. This CDR3 reads CASSSPGIYEQYF. CDR3 nucleotides: TGTGCCAGCAGCTCCCCAGGGATTTACGAGCAGTACTTC. Combining the CDR3 with reference TRBV7-2 and TRBJ2-7 gives the whole variable domain GAGVSQSPSNKVTEKGKDVELRCDPISGHTALYWYRQSLGQGLEFLIYFQGNSAPDKSGLPSDRFSAERTGGSVSTLTIQRTQQEDSAVYLCASSSPGIYEQYFGPGTRLTVT.

This chain uses TRBV29-1 with TRBJ2-3; 8 bases line up with TRBD1. The CDR3 runs to 15 residues. CDR1 is SQVTM and CDR2 is ANQGSEA in the germline V gene. Trimming cost V 4 bases and J 6 bases; bases outside gene matches: 12. The DNA of the CDR3 is TGCAGCGTTGGTACCCCGACAGGGGTCTATGATACGCAGTATTTT. Amino acid sequence: CSVGTPTGVYDTQYF.

Details on this clone: This same CDR3 is encoded by further DNA sequences in the sample. The gene calls are TRBV7-2 and TRBJ2-6, with TRBD1 as a possible D gene (5 bases). Germline V gene sequence: CDR1 SGHTA, CDR2 FQGNSA. The V and J ends lost 4 bases and 2 bases respectively, with 9 bases between them. This CDR3 has 15 amino acids. Here the CDR3 reads CASSSQGPGANVLTF. CDR3 nucleotides: TGTGCCAGCAGCTCTCAGGGTCCTGGGGCCAACGTCCTGACTTTC.

The chain carries TRBV28 and TRBJ2-1; 7 bases are shared with TRBD1. Trimming cost V 9 bases and J 3 bases; bases outside gene matches: 5. The CDR3 runs 13 residues. Germline-derived CDR1 and CDR2 are MDHEN and SYDVKM. The CDR3 DNA is TGTGCCAGTCACGGGACAGTCTACAATGAGCAGTTCTTC. It encodes CASHGTVYNEQFF.

For this clone: Relative to the germline gene, one junction end is altered; a read error may explain this. V and J are TRBV25-1 and TRBJ1-2, with 9 bases matching TRBD1. CDR1 and CDR2 (germline): MGHDK, SYGVNS. This CDR3 is 11 amino acids long. Here the CDR3 reads CAHRGPSQDAF. The DNA for the CDR3 is TGTGCCCACAGGGGGCCCTCTCAAGACGCCTTC.

V gene TRBV18 combines with J gene TRBJ1-2, with 10 bases aligning to TRBD1. Germline loops: CDR1 KGHSH, CDR2 LQKENI. V lost 2 bases to trimming and J lost 7 bases; unmatched junction nucleotides: 1. The CDR3 length is 13 residues. The CDR3 nucleotides are TGTGCCAGCTCACCAAGGGACAGGGGTGGCTACACCTTC. This encodes CASSPRDRGGYTF.

CDR3 bases: TGCAGCGTTGGGGCAGGGAATCAGCCCCAGCATTTT. Translated: CSVGAGNQPQHF. This chain uses TRBV29-1 with TRBJ1-5, with D maybe TRBD1 (5 bases). Per germline, CDR1 SQVTM and CDR2 ANQGSEA. V was shortened by 4 bases and J by 4 bases, with 8 bases between the two germline ends. The CDR3 has 12 residues.

This sequence joins TRBV11-2 and TRBJ1-1; weak D call: TRBD1 (6 bases). V lost 5 bases to trimming and J lost 8 bases, with 9 bases between them. Germline V lookup: CDR1 SGHAT, CDR2 FQNNGV. This CDR3 contains 11 residues. The CDR3 loop is CASSRTGEAFF. Here the CDR3 DNA reads TGTGCCAGCAGCCGAACAGGGGAAGCTTTCTTT.

Here the CDR3 DNA reads TGTGCCTCGGGGGGGGCAGGAGATACGCAGTATTTT. This translates into CASGGAGDTQYF. The V and J genes are TRBV19 and TRBJ2-3, with 8 bases lining up with TRBD2. In germline, CDR1 is LNHDA, CDR2 SQIVND (reference sequence). CDR3 length equals 12 residues. V gave up 11 bases and J gave up 5 bases; unmatched junction bases: 6.

V and J are TRBV7-6 and TRBJ2-4; D may be TRBD2 (7 bases). The length of the CDR3 is 14 residues. The V end was cut by 5 bases, the J end by 8 bases, with 16 bases between. CDR1 SGHVS and CDR2 FNYEAQ come from the germline V gene. The CDR3 coding sequence is TGTGCCAGCAGCCCGGGGGCCCGGGAGGACATTCAGTACTTC. Its protein is CASSPGAREDIQYF.

This clone was picked up a small number of times. The V gene is TRBV9, the J gene TRBJ1-6; D is perhaps TRBD1 (5 bases). V lost 4 bases to trimming and J lost 6 bases, with 14 bases between them. Germline V gives CDR1 SGDLS, CDR2 YYNGEE. This CDR3 is built from 15 residues. DNA for the CDR3: TGTGCCAGCAGCCCCCAGCAGGGAGGTAATTCACCCCTCCACTTT. Its translation: CASSPQQGGNSPLHF.

The table lists this clone with a few counts. The chain links TRBV29-1 to TRBJ2-1, with TRBD2 matching 8 bases. This CDR3 is 12 amino acids long. V lost 3 bases and J lost 8; bases outside the gene matches: 3. The germline CDR1 and CDR2 sequences are SQVTM and ANQGSEA. The chain's CDR3 is CSVEAGGDEQFF. The CDR3 DNA is TGCAGCGTTGAGGCGGGGGGAGATGAGCAGTTCTTC.

This clone has only a few counts. The V call is TRBV5-1, the J call TRBJ1-4; TRBD1 matches at 8 bases. The CDR3 is made up of 15 amino acids. In germline, CDR1 is SGHRS, CDR2 YFSETQ. J lost 7 bases, V lost 6 bases, and 11 bases had no gene match. DNA of the CDR3: TGCGCCAGCACCTTAAACCCGGGACAGGTTGAAAAACTGTTTTTT. Its translation is CASTLNPGQVEKLFF. The whole variable domain, filled in from reference TRBV5-1 and TRBJ1-4, reads KAGVTQTPRYLIKTRGQQVTLSCSPISGHRSVSWYQQTPGQGLQFLFEYFSETQRNKGNFPGRFSGRQFSNSRSEMNVSTLELGDSALYLCASTLNPGQVEKLFFGSGTQLSVL.

This clone was seen a few times. The V gene is TRBV4-1, the J gene TRBJ2-4; 8 bases match TRBD2. Looked up from germline, CDR1 is MGHRA and CDR2 is YSYEKL. V lost 1 base and J lost 15; bases outside the gene matches: 5. The CDR3 extends over 12 amino acids. In nucleotides, the CDR3 is TGCGCCAGCAGCCAAGCGGGAGGGTTATGGTACTTC. Its translation is CASSQAGGLWYF.

Concerning this clone itself: This sample also contains other DNA sequences that code for the same CDR3. The chain employs TRBV7-9 and TRBJ1-1, with D unclear. Germline loops: CDR1 SEHNR, CDR2 FQNEAQ (reference sequence). Trimming cost V 1 base and J 0 bases, with 6 bases left between them. The CDR3 is 14 amino acids. The CDR3 loop reads CASSLGQVNTEAFF. The CDR3 DNA reads as TGTGCCAGCAGCTTAGGGCAGGTGAACACTGAAGCTTTCTTT.

This clone was observed a few times. V gene TRBV18 combines with J gene TRBJ2-1; weak D call: TRBD2 (6 bases). Trimming shortened V by 3 bases and J by 0 bases, and 12 bases separated the two germline ends. This CDR3 comprises 16 residues. Germline-derived CDR1 and CDR2 are KGHSH and LQKENI. In DNA form, the CDR3 reads TGTGCCAGCTCACCGAAGGAGGGAAGCTCCTACAATGAGCAGTTCTTC. It codes for CASSPKEGSSYNEQFF.

This clone has only a few counts. The chain carries TRBV4-2 and TRBJ1-2; 9 positions agree with TRBD1. Germline CDR1 reads LGHNA; CDR2 reads YNFKEQ. The CDR3 is 17 residues long. V dropped 1 base and J dropped 2; count of bases not matched to a gene: 8. DNA of the CDR3: TGTGCCAGCAGCCAAGGCCACCGGGACAGGGAGAACTATGGCTACACCTTC. Translation: CASSQGHRDRENYGYTF.

This sequence joins TRBV4-2 and TRBJ2-5, with D perhaps TRBD1 (6 bases). Trimming stripped 0 bases from V and 5 bases from J, with 16 bases between. The CDR3 is 16 amino acids. Germline V gives CDR1 LGHNA, CDR2 YNFKEQ. CDR3 DNA: TGTGCCAGCAGCCAAGACGGGATAAGCAGGGGTGAGACCCAGTACTTC. Protein product: CASSQDGISRGETQYF.

This clone was counted a single time. CDR3 bases: TGTGCCTGGAGTTATGAGGGACAACAGCCCCAGCATTTT. Its translation is CAWSYEGQQPQHF. This chain uses TRBV30 with TRBJ1-5; perhaps TRBD1 as D (6 bases). V was pared by 2 bases and J by 7 bases, with 12 bases between. The length of the CDR3 is 13 residues. Germline V gene lookup returns CDR1 GTSNPN and CDR2 SVGIG (reference sequence).

This clone was seen a handful of times. The chain uses TRBV4-3 and TRBJ1-1; D is ambiguous. The germline V and J ends were trimmed by 0 bases and 0 bases, with 8 bases remaining between them. CDR3 length: 15 residues. CDR1 is LGHNA, CDR2 YSLEER, per germline. CDR3 sequence reads: CASSQERALNTEAFF. DNA of the CDR3: TGCGCCAGCAGCCAAGAACGCGCCTTGAACACTGAAGCTTTCTTT.